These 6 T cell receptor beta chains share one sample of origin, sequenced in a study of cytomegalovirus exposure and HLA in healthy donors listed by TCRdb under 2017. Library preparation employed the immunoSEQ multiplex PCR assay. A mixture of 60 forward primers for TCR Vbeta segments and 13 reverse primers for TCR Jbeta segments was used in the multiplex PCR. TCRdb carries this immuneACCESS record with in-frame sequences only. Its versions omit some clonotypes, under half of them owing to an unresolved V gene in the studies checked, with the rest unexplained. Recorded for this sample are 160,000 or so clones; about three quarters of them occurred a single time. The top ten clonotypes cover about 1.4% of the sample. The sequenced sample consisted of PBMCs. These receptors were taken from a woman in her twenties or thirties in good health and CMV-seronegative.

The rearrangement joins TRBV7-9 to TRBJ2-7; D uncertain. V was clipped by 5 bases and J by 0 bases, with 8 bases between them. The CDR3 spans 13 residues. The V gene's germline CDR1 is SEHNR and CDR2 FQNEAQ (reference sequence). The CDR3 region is CASSPQSSYEQYF. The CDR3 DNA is TGTGCCAGCAGCCCACAGAGCTCCTACGAGCAGTACTTC.

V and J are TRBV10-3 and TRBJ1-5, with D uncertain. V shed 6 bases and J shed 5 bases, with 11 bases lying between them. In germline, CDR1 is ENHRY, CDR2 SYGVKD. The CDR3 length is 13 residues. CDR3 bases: TGTGCCATCAGGTCGTTCGGGGATCAGCCCCAGCATTTT. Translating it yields CAIRSFGDQPQHF.

CDR3: CASSWTAYEQYF. As DNA, the CDR3 is TGTGCCAGCAGCTGGACAGCCTACGAGCAGTACTTC. The rearrangement links TRBV5-8 to TRBJ2-7; D might be TRBD1 (6 bases). CDR1 is SGHTS and CDR2 is YDEGEE in the germline V gene. V shed 3 bases and J shed 2 bases, with 6 bases lying between them. This CDR3 has 12 residues.

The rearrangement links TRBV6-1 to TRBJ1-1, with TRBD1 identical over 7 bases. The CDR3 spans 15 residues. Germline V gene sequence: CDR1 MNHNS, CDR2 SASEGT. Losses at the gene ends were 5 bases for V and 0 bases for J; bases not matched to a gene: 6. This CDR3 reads CASSWPGQMNTEAFF. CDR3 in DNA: TGTGCCAGCAGTTGGCCGGGACAGATGAACACTGAAGCTTTCTTT.

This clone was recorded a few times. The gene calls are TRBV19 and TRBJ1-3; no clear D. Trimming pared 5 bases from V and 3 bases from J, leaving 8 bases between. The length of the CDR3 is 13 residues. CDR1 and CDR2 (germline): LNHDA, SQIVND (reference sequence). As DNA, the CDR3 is TGTGCCAGTAGTTTCAACAGTGGAAACACCATATATTTT. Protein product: CASSFNSGNTIYF.

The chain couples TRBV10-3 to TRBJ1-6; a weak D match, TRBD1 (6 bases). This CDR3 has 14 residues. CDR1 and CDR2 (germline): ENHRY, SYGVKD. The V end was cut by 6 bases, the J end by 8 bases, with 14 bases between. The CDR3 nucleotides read TGTGCCATCAGGAGACAGGCGGTGGATTCACCCCTCCACTTT. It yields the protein CAIRRQAVDSPLHF.